Reported below is one T cell receptor (beta chain). The antigen remains undetermined. This sample is drawn from a study of shared clonotypes between healthy human individuals. Study findings and constraints: Shared across a few donors were 5% to 6% of the naive CD4 clonotypes. Clonotype sharing among donors was expected to depend on sequencing depth.

The assay used deep level. Some clones are missing from TCRdb's copy, which holds only in-frame ones; the method was immunoSEQ multiplex PCR. Here the sample spans hundreds of thousands of clones, about 95% being singletons. The investigators split CD4+ cells into a CD45RA+ naive subset and a CD45RA-negative memory subset. Sequences were obtained from naive CD4+ T cells sorted from blood. Subset indicated: CD45RA+ positively selected. This receptor was taken from a woman in her twenties or thirties in good health.

This CDR3 is CASSSQWDQSTGELFF. CDR3 nucleotide sequence: TGTGCCAGCAGTTCCCAGTGGGACCAAAGTACCGGGGAGCTGTTTTTT. This chain links TRBV6-5 with TRBJ2-2, with D perhaps being TRBD1 or TRBD2 (5 bases each). The CDR3 sequence is 16 residues long. Trimming cost V 4 bases and J 5 bases, with 17 bases left between them. Germline CDR1 is MNHEY and CDR2 is SVGAGI.